This TCR beta chain was documented in a study of T-cell reconstitution after alpha-beta-depleted transplantation in children. General observations from the study: Newly produced T cells mostly accounted for T-cell counts and diversity one year post-transplant. At around two months after transplant, the alpha-beta T cells were reportedly derived from several hundred expanded clones that came from non-depleted graft cells. After transplant, high TCRbeta diversity at day 60 in some patients arose from surviving recipient T cells and thymic progenitors.

Note on this clonotype: Its antigen is not known.

Trimming pared 0 bases from V and 8 bases from J, leaving 19 bases between. This CDR3 spans 16 amino acids. Germline V gives CDR1 ENHRY, CDR2 SYGVKD. The authors prepared the TCRbeta library with unique molecular identifiers. TCRdb re-called the PCR reads with MiXCR, one entry per CDR3 protein. Found here are about 16,000 distinct CDR3 sequences, about 7.6% of them singletons; the top ten hold 30% to 45%. The rearrangement joins TRBV10-3 to TRBJ1-2; D might be TRBD1 (6 bases). This material consisted of PBMCs, mostly from graft donor cells, taken 60 days after TCRalphabeta/CD19-depleted stem cell transplant. This receptor was obtained from a boy less than two years old who had a stem cell transplant for Wiskott-Aldrich syndrome, so the T cells may come from the graft donor. CDR3 bases: TGTGCCATCAGTGAGTCGAACGGGGGGGCAGCGCGCGGCTACACCTTC. Amino acids: CAISESNGGAARGYTF.